The 27 T cell receptor beta chains in this list originate from one sample, sequenced in a study of yellow fever vaccine responses in identical twins. TCRdb fed the RT-PCR reads into MiXCR, producing one record per CDR3 protein. The sample gives 15,000 to 20,000 distinct CDR3 sequences, approximately 80% of which show up once; about 1.7% is in the top ten. The sample here was T cells from blood (PBMCs), unsorted or a sorted subset (not recorded which), taken before or after yellow fever vaccination (not recorded which). These receptors were obtained from a woman younger than 30 who received the yellow fever vaccine.

This clonotype has a single count. The chain carries TRBV18 and TRBJ2-1; D gene uncertain. V shed 1 base and J shed 5 bases, with 6 bases lying between them. Germline CDR1 reads KGHSH; CDR2 reads LQKENI. The CDR3 covers 13 residues. The CDR3 DNA sequence: TGTGCCAGCTCACCACGCCGGGACAATGAGCAGTTCTTC. Its translation is CASSPRRDNEQFF.

The chain joins TRBV28 to TRBJ2-5; D gene ambiguous. V gave up 1 base and J gave up 0 bases, with 6 bases separating them. The germline V gene encodes CDR1 MDHEN and CDR2 SYDVKM. The CDR3 covers 14 residues. The CDR3 DNA follows: TGTGCCAGCAGTTTATTACACAACCAAGAGACCCAGTACTTC. It codes for CASSLLHNQETQYF.

The CDR3 region has the DNA TGTGCCAGCAGTAGACGGACTAGCGCTCCAGAGACCCAGTACTTC. The encoded protein is CASSRRTSAPETQYF. The rearrangement links TRBV27 to TRBJ2-5; 9 nucleotides match TRBD2. This CDR3 is 15 amino acids long. The germline V gene encodes CDR1 MNHEY and CDR2 SMNVEV (reference sequence). The V and J ends lost 5 bases and 4 bases, in that order; junction bases with no gene match: 8.

The V and J genes are TRBV12-3 or TRBV12-4 and TRBJ2-7, with D perhaps matching TRBD2 (5 bases). Trimming stripped 4 bases from V and 2 bases from J, with 15 bases between. This CDR3 region has 15 residues. The CDR3 region is CASSSDGKVTYEQYF. The CDR3 nucleotides are TGTGCCAGCAGTTCGGACGGGAAGGTCACCTACGAGCAGTACTTC.

V and J are TRBV29-1 and TRBJ1-1; 8 nucleotides align to TRBD1. V shed 5 bases and J 8 bases; nucleotides not matched to a gene: 10. Germline V gene data show CDR1 as SQVTM and CDR2 as ANQGSEA. The CDR3 runs to 13 residues. The CDR3 sequence is CSVPPGQAREAFF. The CDR3 DNA follows: TGCAGCGTTCCACCGGGACAGGCAAGGGAAGCTTTCTTT.

J is TRBJ2-2 and V is TRBV6-2 or TRBV6-3; no firm D call. Germline CDR1 and CDR2: MNHEY and SVGEGT. Trimming took off 1 base at V and 7 bases at J, with 7 bases between the two ends. The CDR3 loop spans 13 amino acids. In nucleotides, the CDR3 is TGTGCCAGCAGTTACTTTGCTGTCGGGGAGCTGTTTTTT. It yields the protein CASSYFAVGELFF.

This clonotype appeared a single time. V is TRBV5-1 and J is TRBJ2-7; D remains ambiguous. CDR3 size: 14 residues. Germline values: CDR1 SGHRS, CDR2 YFSETQ. V lost 5 bases and J lost 0, with 12 bases in between. CDR3 in amino acids: CASRDWMNSYEQYF. In DNA form, the CDR3 reads TGCGCCAGCAGGGATTGGATGAACTCCTACGAGCAGTACTTC.

This clonotype has a handful of counts. This chain connects TRBV7-8 to TRBJ2-2, with TRBD2 matching 8 bases. Germline CDR1 and CDR2: SGHVS and FQNEAQ. CDR3 size: 18 residues. J gave up 7 bases and V 4 bases, and 17 bases lay outside the gene matches. The CDR3 loop is CASSSSGSGRAGSGELFF. The CDR3 DNA reads as TGTGCCAGCAGCTCCTCGGGCAGCGGGAGAGCCGGGAGCGGGGAGCTGTTTTTT.

The chain links TRBV10-2 to TRBJ2-7, with TRBD2 as a possible D gene (6 bases). Between the trimmed V and J ends, which lost 0 bases and 2 bases, there was a span of 20 bases. CDR1 WSHSY and CDR2 SAAADI come from the germline V gene. There are 18 residues in the CDR3. The CDR3, as DNA: TGCGCCAGCAGTGAGTCGAGAGGTTCTAGCGCGAATCCCTACGAGCAGTACTTC. Its protein product is CASSESRGSSANPYEQYF.

The gene calls are TRBV19 and TRBJ2-7; perhaps TRBD2 as D (6 bases). Trimming took 5 bases from V and 2 from J, leaving 10 bases between them. Germline CDR1 reads LNHDA; CDR2 reads SQIVND (reference sequence). This CDR3 is 13 amino acids long. The CDR3: CASSPPGAYEQYF. Written as DNA, the CDR3 is TGTGCCAGTAGTCCACCGGGAGCCTACGAGCAGTACTTC. Full variable domain (outside the CDR3, taken from reference TRBV19 and TRBJ2-7): DGGITQSPKYLFRKEGQNVTLSCEQNLNHDAMYWYRQDPGQGLRLIYYSQIVNDFQKGDIAEGYSVSREKKESFPLTVTSAQKNPTAFYLCASSPPGAYEQYFGPGTRLTVT.

The rearrangement joins TRBV2 to TRBJ2-7; no definite D call. V lost 6 bases, J lost 8 bases, and 11 bases lay in between. This CDR3 spans 11 amino acids. Per the germline V gene, CDR1 is SNHLY and CDR2 is FYNNEI. The DNA for the CDR3 is TGTGCCAGCAGCGTCAAGGAAAAGCAGTACTTC. It codes for CASSVKEKQYF.

The J gene is TRBJ1-6, the V gene TRBV7-3; unclear D gene. Germline CDR1 is SGHTA and CDR2 is FQGTGA. V gave up 1 base and J gave up 2 bases, with 3 bases separating them. The CDR3 is made up of 14 amino acids. CDR3 nucleotide sequence: TGTGCCAGCAGCTTAAGTCCCTATAATTCACCCCTCCACTTT. Encoded protein: CASSLSPYNSPLHF. The variable domain in full, completed from reference TRBV7-3 and TRBJ1-6, reads GAGVSQTPSNKVTEKGKYVELRCDPISGHTALYWYRQSLGQGPEFLIYFQGTGAADDSGLPNDRFFAVRPEGSVSTLKIQRTERGDSAVYLCASSLSPYNSPLHFGNGTRLTVT.

This clonotype showed up just a few times. The rearrangement links TRBV4-1 to TRBJ2-7, with 7 bases aligning to TRBD1. The CDR3 covers 16 residues. With 1 base clipped from V and 1 base from J, the junction kept 7 bases outside the gene matches. CDR1 and CDR2 from the germline V gene are MGHRA and YSYEKL. The CDR3 DNA follows: TGCGCCAGCAGCCAAGCGTCGACAGGGTCGTCCTACGAGCAGTACTTC. Its translation: CASSQASTGSSYEQYF.

The CDR3 nucleotides read TGCAGCGTTGAAGATTTCCAACTACCCCCGTTCTTC. Amino acids: CSVEDFQLPPFF. The V gene is TRBV29-1, the J gene TRBJ2-1; no clear D. The germline gives CDR1 SQVTM, CDR2 ANQGSEA. Trimming cost V 0 bases and J 15 bases, with 15 bases left between them. The length of the CDR3 is 12 residues.

The rearrangement links TRBV18 to TRBJ2-7; 8 bases are shared with TRBD1. The germline V gene has CDR1 KGHSH and CDR2 LQKENI. The CDR3 covers 15 residues. Trimming removed 3 bases from V and 1 base from J; junction bases left unmatched: 5. CDR3 DNA: TGTGCCAGCTCACCGGATACAGGGGGTTCCTACGAGCAGTACTTC. Its translation: CASSPDTGGSYEQYF.

The J gene is TRBJ2-1, the V gene TRBV2; D is perhaps TRBD1 (5 bases). This CDR3 contains 15 residues. The V gene's germline CDR1 is SNHLY and CDR2 FYNNEI. Trimming left V 3 bases short and J 5 bases short, with 14 bases between. Here the CDR3 reads CASSDLGARDNEQFF. DNA of the CDR3: TGTGCCAGCAGTGATTTAGGGGCTAGAGACAATGAGCAGTTCTTC.

The chain uses TRBV5-1 and TRBJ2-7, with 8 bases lining up with TRBD1. The V segment lost 2 bases and the J segment 0 bases; nucleotides outside the gene matches: 4. Germline V gene sequence: CDR1 SGHRS, CDR2 YFSETQ. The CDR3 extends over 15 amino acids. The CDR3 spells CASSFRQGTSYEQYF. In DNA form, the CDR3 reads TGCGCCAGCAGCTTCCGACAGGGGACCTCCTACGAGCAGTACTTC.

The CDR3 here is CASSEVYNEQFF. In DNA, the CDR3 is TGTGCCAGCAGTGAGGTCTACAATGAGCAGTTCTTC. This chain links TRBV7-9 with TRBJ2-1; D call uncertain. Germline V lookup: CDR1 SEHNR, CDR2 FQNEAQ (reference sequence). V lost 6 bases to trimming and J lost 3 bases, with 6 bases between them. There are 12 residues in the CDR3.

The rearrangement joins TRBV2 to TRBJ2-3, with D perhaps matching TRBD1 or TRBD2 (6 bases each). The CDR3 consists of 13 residues. V dropped 3 bases and J dropped 9 bases, with 13 bases sitting between them. Germline V gene sequence: CDR1 SNHLY, CDR2 FYNNEI. CDR3 coding DNA: TGTGCCAGCAGTGAGATGGGGGGCGGCACGCAGTATTTT. This gives the protein CASSEMGGGTQYF.

V is TRBV11-3 and J is TRBJ2-2; 7 bases agree with TRBD1. The CDR3 has 15 amino acids. The V and J ends lost 2 bases and 0 bases, in that order; junction bases with no gene match: 0. Germline CDR1 and CDR2: SGHNT and YENEEA. The CDR3 loop reads CASSLQGANTGELFF. CDR3 DNA: TGTGCCAGCAGCTTACAGGGGGCGAACACCGGGGAGCTGTTTTTT.

The genes are TRBV27 and TRBJ2-3; D possibly matches TRBD1 or TRBD2 (6 bases each). V was shortened by 0 bases and J by 8 bases, with 18 bases between the two germline ends. CDR3 length: 16 amino acids. Germline CDR1 and CDR2: MNHEY and SMNVEV (reference sequence). CDR3 in DNA: TGTGCCAGCAGTTTATCCCGGGACACTAGCCAGTCTACGCAGTATTTT. Protein product: CASSLSRDTSQSTQYF.

The chain carries TRBV11-2 and TRBJ2-3, with a weak D call TRBD2 (6 bases). Germline assignment: CDR1 SGHAT and CDR2 FQNNGV. V was pared by 5 bases and J by 5 bases, with 14 bases between. This CDR3 is 14 amino acids long. DNA for the CDR3: TGTGCCAGCAGCCGAGGTGGGGGGAAAGATACGCAGTATTTT. Translating it yields CASSRGGGKDTQYF.

This sequence joins TRBV28 and TRBJ2-4, with D unclear. Germline V gene sequence: CDR1 MDHEN, CDR2 SYDVKM. The V end lost 2 bases, the J end lost 15 bases, and 23 bases lay between the germline ends. The CDR3 is made up of 15 amino acids. CDR3 sequence reads: CASSLDTLTPATPYF. As DNA, the CDR3 is TGTGCCAGCAGTTTAGATACCCTAACCCCCGCTACACCGTACTTC.

This clonotype was counted between two and nine times. V usage is TRBV29-1 and J usage is TRBJ1-1; D is ambiguous. This CDR3 spans 12 amino acids. CDR1 and CDR2 from the germline V gene are SQVTM and ANQGSEA. The ends were cut back, 3 bases at V and 3 bases at J, with 8 bases in the middle. This CDR3 reads CSVDPTYTEAFF. DNA for the CDR3: TGCAGCGTTGATCCCACGTACACTGAAGCTTTCTTT.

The V gene is TRBV28, the J gene TRBJ2-1, with TRBD2 identical over 7 bases. V dropped 8 bases and J dropped 4; count of bases not matched to a gene: 8. Germline assignment: CDR1 MDHEN and CDR2 SYDVKM. The CDR3 has 14 amino acids. CDR3 residues: CASRGVSGYNEQFF. CDR3 nucleotides: TGTGCCAGCCGGGGGGTATCAGGGTACAATGAGCAGTTCTTC.

This clonotype was recorded a few times. The CDR3 coding sequence is TGTGCCAGCAGTTTATCTCTAGATTTCTCCTACAATGAGCAGTTCTTC. This translates into CASSLSLDFSYNEQFF. The chain uses TRBV28 and TRBJ2-1; D not certain. V was trimmed by 1 base and J by 0 bases, leaving 10 bases between them. CDR3 length: 16 residues. From germline, CDR1 is MDHEN and CDR2 SYDVKM.

The chain employs TRBV28 and TRBJ2-5; D is ambiguous. The germline CDR1 and CDR2 sequences are MDHEN and SYDVKM. The CDR3 consists of 11 residues. V was clipped by 6 bases and J by 9 bases, with 11 bases between them. CDR3 nucleotides: TGTGCCAGCAGGTCGATGGAGTCCCAGTACTTC. As protein: CASRSMESQYF.